Shown below are 23 T cell receptor beta chains from a single sample sequenced in a study of blood T cell repertoires in COVID-19. Assay used: immunoSEQ multiplex PCR; TCRdb lists only in-frame clones, some missing. The table includes roughly 160,000 clones, approximately 84% detected once. Source material: peripheral blood. Receptors originate from a man aged 18 to 29 with active or convalescent COVID-19.

This rearrangement joins TRBV6-5 to TRBJ2-7, with 7 bases that match TRBD2. V lost 6 bases, J lost 5 bases, and 10 bases stayed unmatched. CDR3 size: 14 residues. CDR1 is MNHEY, CDR2 SVGAGI, per germline. The CDR3 DNA follows: TGTGCCAGCAGCCCCCCGGGAGGTTCCCACGAGCAGTACTTC. As protein: CASSPPGGSHEQYF.

The gene calls are TRBV29-1 and TRBJ2-2; 7 positions match TRBD1. Germline assignment: CDR1 SQVTM and CDR2 ANQGSEA. The CDR3 sequence is 14 residues long. The V gene end was trimmed by 7 bases and the J gene end by 6 bases; junction bases not matched to a gene: 11. The CDR3, as DNA: TGCAGCGCCAAGGCTGCAGGGGGAGCCGGGGAGCTGTTTTTT. This translates into CSAKAAGGAGELFF.

With respect to this clone: One end of the junction varies from germline; a read error may be responsible. V is TRBV7-9 and J is TRBJ2-5; TRBD2 matches 13 bases. Germline V gene lookup returns CDR1 SEHNR and CDR2 FQNEAQ (reference sequence). This CDR3 has 18 residues. CDR3 sequence (DNA): TGTGCCAGCAGTTTAGGACTAGCGGGAGACCCCTACCAAGAGACCCAGTACTTC. Translating it yields CASSLGLAGDPYQETQYF. The full variable domain, with the rest looked up from reference TRBV7-9 and TRBJ2-5, is DTGVSQNPRHKITKRGQNVTFRCDPISEHNRLYWYRQTLGQGPEFLTYFQNEAQLEKSRLLSDRFSAERPKGSFSTLEIQRTEQGDSAMYLCASSLGLAGDPYQETQYFGPGTRLLVL.

The J gene is TRBJ2-1, the V gene TRBV4-1, with D perhaps TRBD1 (5 bases). V dropped 0 bases and J dropped 2 bases, with 8 bases sitting between them. This CDR3 region has 15 residues. Per germline, CDR1 MGHRA and CDR2 YSYEKL. The CDR3 coding sequence is TGCGCCAGCAGCCAAGATAAGGGGACCTACAATGAGCAGTTCTTC. It is translated as CASSQDKGTYNEQFF.

This clone was seen once. The chain employs TRBV23-1 and TRBJ1-5; tentatively, D is TRBD1 (6 bases). TRBV23-1 is treated as an ORF (open reading frame) with a function not yet certain. The CDR3 sequence is 18 residues long. With 6 bases removed from V and 2 bases from J, the gap between germline ends came to 23 bases. The CDR3 nucleotides read TGCGCCAGCAGCCGAATGATTGGGACACCTAAGGGCAATCAGCCCCAGCATTTT. It yields the protein CASSRMIGTPKGNQPQHF.

The chain recombines TRBV10-3 with TRBJ2-3; 9 nucleotides agree with TRBD1. V was pared by 4 bases and J by 4 bases, with 9 bases of the junction left unmatched. The CDR3 runs 16 residues. Germline CDR1 ENHRY, CDR2 SYGVKD. Here the CDR3 reads CAISGTGTGTPDTQYF. In nucleotides, the CDR3 is TGTGCCATCAGTGGAACCGGGACAGGGACCCCAGATACGCAGTATTTT.

The chain couples TRBV3-1 (or the pseudogene TRBV3-2) to TRBJ2-1; 14 bases agree with TRBD2. This CDR3 region has 14 residues. Germline lookup yields CDR1 LGHDT and CDR2 YNNKEL (reference sequence). Unmatched junction bases numbered 6, after V lost 6 bases and J lost 11 bases. The CDR3 loop reads CASRGTSGGSKQFF. CDR3 in DNA: TGTGCCAGCAGAGGGACTAGCGGGGGCAGTAAGCAGTTCTTC.

This chain connects TRBV5-8 to TRBJ1-4; tentatively, D is TRBD1 (6 bases). The CDR3 consists of 16 residues. From germline, CDR1 is SGHTS and CDR2 YDEGEE. V was clipped by 3 bases and J by 8 bases, with 20 bases between them. The CDR3: CASSSYQGKVEEKLFF. The CDR3 DNA reads as TGTGCCAGCAGCTCATATCAGGGGAAAGTAGAAGAAAAACTGTTTTTT. Full variable domain (rest looked up from reference TRBV5-8 and TRBJ1-4): EAGVTQSPTHLIKTRGQQATLRCSPISGHTSVYWYQQALGLGLQFLLWYDEGEERNRGNFPPRFSGRQFPNYSSELNVNALELEDSALYLCASSSYQGKVEEKLFFGSGTQLSVL.

The chain joins TRBV11-2 to TRBJ2-1; 11 bases match TRBD2. In germline, CDR1 is SGHAT, CDR2 FQNNGV. This CDR3 has 13 residues. J gave up 13 bases and V 2 bases, and 4 bases lay outside the gene matches. Here the CDR3 DNA reads TGTGCCAGCAGCTTACGGCTAGCGGGGGGTCAGTTCTTC. As protein: CASSLRLAGGQFF.

The chain has TRBV10-3 and TRBJ2-7; a possible D gene is TRBD2 (5 bases). The CDR3 is made up of 12 amino acids. The V gene lost 3 bases and the J gene lost 4 bases, with 7 bases spanning the gap. Per the germline V gene, CDR1 is ENHRY and CDR2 is SYGVKD. In DNA, the CDR3 is TGTGCCATCAGTGATTCGGGGTACGAGCAGTACTTC. This codes for CAISDSGYEQYF.

V usage is TRBV6-2 or TRBV6-3 and J usage is TRBJ1-1; 8 bases map to TRBD1. Looked up from germline, CDR1 is MNHEY and CDR2 is SVGEGT. The CDR3 is 14 residues long. J gave up 7 bases and V 2 bases, and 6 bases lay outside the gene matches. This CDR3 reads CASSYPRGRGEAFF. Here the CDR3 DNA reads TGTGCCAGCAGTTACCCCAGGGGGCGGGGTGAAGCTTTCTTT.

The chain links TRBV5-6 to TRBJ1-1, with D possibly matching TRBD1 (5 bases). This CDR3 comprises 16 residues. Trimming stripped 0 bases from V and 0 bases from J, with 12 bases between. The germline CDR1 and CDR2 sequences are SGHDT and YYEEEE. The CDR3 bases are TGTGCCAGCAGCTTGGTTTCACCAGGGATGAACACTGAAGCTTTCTTT. It is translated as CASSLVSPGMNTEAFF.

The rearrangement uses TRBV21-1 and TRBJ1-1; no check of the table's D call, TRBD1, against the DNA was made. TRBV21-1 is tagged as a pseudogene. The CDR3 extends over 12 amino acids. The CDR3 reads CASSPQTGPAFF. The CDR3 DNA reads as TGTGCCAGCAGCCCCCAGACAGGGCCGGCTTTCTTT.

The chain uses TRBV14 and TRBJ1-1, with D unclear. This CDR3 is built from 16 residues. CDR1 and CDR2 from the germline V gene are SGHDN and FVKESK. Trimming left V 1 base short and J 0 bases short, with 12 bases between. CDR3 in DNA: TGTGCCAGCAGCCAAGTTCCATTCCCCATGAACACTGAAGCTTTCTTT. Its protein is CASSQVPFPMNTEAFF.

The rearrangement uses TRBV9 and TRBJ1-1; D unclear. This CDR3 is built from 17 residues. Trimming shortened V by 0 bases and J by 7 bases, and 22 bases separated the two germline ends. Germline values: CDR1 SGDLS, CDR2 YYNGEE. CDR3 sequence reads: CASSVVSPHSFGDEAFF. In DNA, the CDR3 is TGTGCCAGCAGCGTAGTGTCACCGCATTCGTTTGGAGATGAAGCTTTCTTT. The variable domain in full, with the rest retrieved from reference TRBV9 and TRBJ1-1, is DSGVTQTPKHLITATGQRVTLRCSPRSGDLSVYWYQQSLDQGLQFLIQYYNGEERAKGNILERFSAQQFPDLHSELNLSSLELGDSALYFCASSVVSPHSFGDEAFFGQGTRLTVV.

The rearrangement uses TRBV7-9 and TRBJ2-1, with unresolved D. The V and J ends lost 5 bases and 4 bases respectively, with 12 bases between them. CDR1 is SEHNR, CDR2 FQNEAQ, per germline (reference sequence). This CDR3 region has 14 residues. CDR3 loop: CASSIVRGYNEQFF. The CDR3 nucleotides read TGTGCCAGCAGCATCGTCCGCGGTTACAATGAGCAGTTCTTC. Complete variable domain (other parts from reference TRBV7-9 and TRBJ2-1): DTGVSQNPRHKITKRGQNVTFRCDPISEHNRLYWYRQTLGQGPEFLTYFQNEAQLEKSRLLSDRFSAERPKGSFSTLEIQRTEQGDSAMYLCASSIVRGYNEQFFGPGTRLTVL.

The chain carries TRBV4-1 and TRBJ2-1; 10 nucleotides match TRBD2. CDR1 and CDR2 (germline): MGHRA, YSYEKL. The V gene end was trimmed by 4 bases and the J gene end by 5 bases; junction bases not matched to a gene: 5. The CDR3 totals 15 residues. Written as DNA, the CDR3 is TGCGCCAGCAGCCTTCTAGCGGGAGTTAACAATGAGCAGTTCTTC. Translating gives CASSLLAGVNNEQFF.

The gene calls are TRBV19 and TRBJ2-2; D call uncertain. The germline V gene has CDR1 LNHDA and CDR2 SQIVND (reference sequence). V lost 0 bases and J 0 bases, leaving 11 bases between the germline ends. The CDR3 is 17 amino acids. CDR3 loop: CASSIDRRRANTGELFF. CDR3 DNA sequence: TGTGCCAGTAGTATAGATAGGAGACGGGCGAACACCGGGGAGCTGTTTTTT.

The V and J genes are TRBV9 and TRBJ2-7, with TRBD1 matching 9 bases. V trimming: 5 bases; J trimming: 3 bases; junction bases outside the gene matches: 12. The germline gives CDR1 SGDLS, CDR2 YYNGEE. The CDR3 is made up of 16 amino acids. The CDR3 region is CASSARDRDSFYEQYF. The CDR3 DNA is TGTGCCAGCAGTGCCCGGGACAGGGATTCGTTCTACGAGCAGTACTTC.

This clone was seen repeatedly, ten times or more. The chain recombines TRBV2 with TRBJ1-5, with TRBD1 as a possible D gene (6 bases). The length of the CDR3 is 17 residues. The germline V gene encodes CDR1 SNHLY and CDR2 FYNNEI. Trimming took off 5 bases at V and 4 bases at J, with 21 bases between the two ends. The CDR3 coding sequence is TGTGCCAGCAGTCAGGACAGTCCGGGGGGCCCAAATCAGCCCCAGCATTTT. This encodes CASSQDSPGGPNQPQHF.

V is TRBV3-1 (or the pseudogene TRBV3-2) and J is TRBJ2-3; no firm D call. Germline V gene lookup returns CDR1 LGHDT and CDR2 YNNKEL (reference sequence). Trimming took off 0 bases at V and 0 bases at J, with 10 bases between the two ends. The CDR3 length is 16 residues. The CDR3 nucleotides are TGTGCCAGCAGCCAAGATCGCGGTATCAGCACAGATACGCAGTATTTT. Its protein product is CASSQDRGISTDTQYF.

The chain's CDR3 is CASSLEGRGRRKLFF. The CDR3 DNA sequence: TGTGCCAGCAGCTTGGAGGGCAGGGGGCGCAGAAAACTGTTTTTT. This rearrangement joins TRBV5-4 to TRBJ1-4, with TRBD1 identical over 8 bases. This CDR3 has 15 residues. The V gene end was trimmed by 0 bases and the J gene end by 10 bases; junction bases not matched to a gene: 8. Germline assignment: CDR1 SGHNT and CDR2 YYREEE (reference sequence). The whole variable domain, filled in from reference TRBV5-4 and TRBJ1-4, reads ETGVTQSPTHLIKTRGQQVTLRCSSQSGHNTVSWYQQALGQGPQFIFQYYREEENGRGNFPPRFSGLQFPNYSSELNVNALELDDSALYLCASSLEGRGRRKLFFGSGTQLSVL.

This rearrangement joins TRBV7-9 to TRBJ1-2; possibly TRBD1 for D (5 bases). From germline, CDR1 is SEHNR and CDR2 FQNEAQ (reference sequence). CDR3 length: 13 residues. V lost 4 bases to trimming and J lost 8 bases, with 14 bases between them. The CDR3 loop reads CASSSGEMGGYTF. The DNA of the CDR3 is TGTGCCAGCAGCTCGGGGGAAATGGGCGGCTACACCTTC.